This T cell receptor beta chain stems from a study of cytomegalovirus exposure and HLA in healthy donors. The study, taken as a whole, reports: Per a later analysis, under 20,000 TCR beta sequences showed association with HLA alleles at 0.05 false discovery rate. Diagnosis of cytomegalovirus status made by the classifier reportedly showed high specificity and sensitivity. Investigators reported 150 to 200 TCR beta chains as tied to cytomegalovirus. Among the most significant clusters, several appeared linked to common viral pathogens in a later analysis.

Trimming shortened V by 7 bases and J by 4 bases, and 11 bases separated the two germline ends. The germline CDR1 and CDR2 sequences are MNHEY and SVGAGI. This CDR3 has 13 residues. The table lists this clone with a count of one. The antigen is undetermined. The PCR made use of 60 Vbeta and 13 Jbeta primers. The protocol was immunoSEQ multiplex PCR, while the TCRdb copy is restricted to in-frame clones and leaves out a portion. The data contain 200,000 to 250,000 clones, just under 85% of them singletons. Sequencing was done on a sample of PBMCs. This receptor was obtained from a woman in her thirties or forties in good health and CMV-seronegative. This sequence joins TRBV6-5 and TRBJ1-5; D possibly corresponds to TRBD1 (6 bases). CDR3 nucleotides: TGTGCCAGCACAGCAGGGGTGAATCAGCCCCAGCATTTT. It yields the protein CASTAGVNQPQHF.